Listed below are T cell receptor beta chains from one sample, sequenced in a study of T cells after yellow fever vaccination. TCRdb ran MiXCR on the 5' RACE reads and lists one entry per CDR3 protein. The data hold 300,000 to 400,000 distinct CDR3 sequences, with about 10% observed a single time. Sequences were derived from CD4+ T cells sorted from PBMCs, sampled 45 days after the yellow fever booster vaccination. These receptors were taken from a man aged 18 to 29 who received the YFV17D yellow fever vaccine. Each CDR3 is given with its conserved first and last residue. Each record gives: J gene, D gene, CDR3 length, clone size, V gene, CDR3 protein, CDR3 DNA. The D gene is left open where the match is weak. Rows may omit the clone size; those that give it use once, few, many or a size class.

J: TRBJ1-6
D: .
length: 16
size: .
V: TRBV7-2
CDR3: CASSLYVLAGGSPLHF
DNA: TGTGCCAGCAGCTTATACGTCCTGGCCGGAGGGTCACCCCTCCACTTT

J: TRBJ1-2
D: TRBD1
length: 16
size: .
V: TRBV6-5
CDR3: CASSPGTGQANYGYTF
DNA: TGTGCCAGCAGTCCCGGGACAGGGCAAGCTAACTATGGCTACACCTTC

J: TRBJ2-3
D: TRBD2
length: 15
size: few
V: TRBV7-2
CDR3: CASSSGTSGTDTQYF
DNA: TGTGCCAGCAGCTCTGGGACTAGCGGCACAGATACGCAGTATTTT

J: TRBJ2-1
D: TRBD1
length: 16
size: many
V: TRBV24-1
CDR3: CATSDKGQSSYNEQFF
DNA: TGTGCCACCAGTGACAAGGGACAGAGCTCCTACAATGAGCAGTTCTTC

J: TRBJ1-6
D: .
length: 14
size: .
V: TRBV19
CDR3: CASSIIGIPSPLHF
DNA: TGTGCCAGTAGTATTATAGGGATTCCTTCACCCCTCCACTTT

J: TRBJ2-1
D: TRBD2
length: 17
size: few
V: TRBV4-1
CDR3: CASSQPSGSGIYNEQFF
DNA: TGCGCCAGCAGCCAGCCCTCGGGTAGCGGGATATACAATGAGCAGTTCTTC

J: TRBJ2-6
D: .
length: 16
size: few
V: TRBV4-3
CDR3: CASSPHYSVGANVLTF
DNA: TGCGCCAGCAGCCCCCACTATTCCGTGGGGGCCAACGTCCTGACTTTC

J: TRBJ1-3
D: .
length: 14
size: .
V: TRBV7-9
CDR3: CASSSDISGNTIYF
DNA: TGTGCCAGCAGCTCAGACATCTCTGGAAACACCATATATTTT

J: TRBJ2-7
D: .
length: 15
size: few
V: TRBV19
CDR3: CASSARGPSGDEQYF
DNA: TGTGCCAGTAGTGCCCGGGGGCCCTCAGGAGACGAGCAGTACTTC

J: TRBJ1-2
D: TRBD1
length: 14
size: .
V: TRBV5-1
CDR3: CASSYDRGDNGYTF
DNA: TGCGCCAGCAGCTACGACAGGGGCGACAATGGCTACACCTTC

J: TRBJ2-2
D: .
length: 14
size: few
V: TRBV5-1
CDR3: CASSPRTGNGELFF
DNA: TGCGCCAGCAGCCCTCGTACGGGGAACGGGGAGCTGTTTTTT

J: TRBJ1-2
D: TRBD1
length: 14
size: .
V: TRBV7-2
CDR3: CASSNTGGRGGYTF
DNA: TGTGCCAGCAGCAACACAGGGGGAAGAGGTGGCTACACCTTC

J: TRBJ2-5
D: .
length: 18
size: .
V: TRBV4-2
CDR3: CASSQGRGGGAYQETQYF
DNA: TGTGCCAGCAGCCAGGGTCGGGGAGGCGGGGCCTACCAAGAGACCCAGTACTTC

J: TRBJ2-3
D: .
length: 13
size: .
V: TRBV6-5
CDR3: CASRVPSTDTQYF
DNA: TGTGCCAGCAGGGTCCCTAGCACAGATACGCAGTATTTT

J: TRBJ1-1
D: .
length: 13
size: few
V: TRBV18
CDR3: CASSPGHGTRAFF
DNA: TGTGCCAGCTCACCAGGACACGGCACTCGAGCTTTCTTT

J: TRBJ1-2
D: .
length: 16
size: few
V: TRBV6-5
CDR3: CASSYNGGAESYGYTF
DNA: TGTGCCAGCAGTTACAACGGGGGCGCTGAGTCCTATGGCTACACCTTC

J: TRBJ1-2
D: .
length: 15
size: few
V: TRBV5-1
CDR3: CASSLGPGQVNFYTF
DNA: TGCGCCAGCAGCTTGGGCCCCGGGCAGGTTAACTTCTACACCTTC

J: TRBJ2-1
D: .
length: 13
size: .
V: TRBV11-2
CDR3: CASSFVDENEQFF
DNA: TGTGCCAGCAGCTTCGTGGACGAAAATGAGCAGTTCTTC

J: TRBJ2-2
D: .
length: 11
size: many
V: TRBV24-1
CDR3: CATSDFGELFF
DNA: TGTGCCACCAGTGATTTCGGGGAGCTGTTTTTT

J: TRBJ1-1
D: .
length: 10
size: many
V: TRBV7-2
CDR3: CASSRREAFF
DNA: TGTGCCTCGAGCAGGAGGGAGGCTTTCTTT

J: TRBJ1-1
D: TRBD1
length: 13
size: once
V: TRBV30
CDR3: CAWSLQGGTEAFF
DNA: TGTGCCTGGAGTTTACAGGGGGGCACTGAAGCTTTCTTT

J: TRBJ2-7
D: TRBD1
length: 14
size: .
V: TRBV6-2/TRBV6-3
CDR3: CASSGTGGSYEQYF
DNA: TGTGCCAGCAGTGGGACAGGGGGATCCTACGAGCAGTACTTC

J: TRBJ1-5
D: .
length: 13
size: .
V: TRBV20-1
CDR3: CSAIQGGDQPQHF
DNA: TGCAGTGCTATACAGGGCGGGGATCAGCCCCAGCATTTT

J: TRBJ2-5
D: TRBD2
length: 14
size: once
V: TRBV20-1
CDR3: CSARAGGGQETQYF
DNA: TGCAGTGCTAGAGCGGGGGGAGGGCAAGAGACCCAGTACTTC

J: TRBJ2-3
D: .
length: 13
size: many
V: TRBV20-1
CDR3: CSGGEPGADTQYF
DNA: TGCAGCGGAGGTGAACCTGGGGCGGATACGCAGTATTTT

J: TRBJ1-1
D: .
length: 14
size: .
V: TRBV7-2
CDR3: CASRFSSMNTEAFF
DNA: TGTGCCAGCAGATTCAGCTCGATGAACACTGAAGCTTTCTTT

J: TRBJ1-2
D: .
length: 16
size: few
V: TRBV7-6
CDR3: CASSLGSSRGLRGYTF
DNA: TGTGCCAGCAGCTTAGGATCTAGTCGGGGTCTAAGGGGCTACACCTTC

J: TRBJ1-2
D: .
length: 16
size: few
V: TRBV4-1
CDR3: CASSQVLGGRVYGYTF
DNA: TGCGCCAGCAGCCAGGTTTTGGGGGGGCGAGTCTATGGCTACACCTTC

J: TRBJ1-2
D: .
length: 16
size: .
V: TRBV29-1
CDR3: CSVDGGRGWFDYGYTF
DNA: TGCAGCGTTGACGGAGGGCGCGGGTGGTTTGACTATGGCTACACCTTC